A selection of T cell receptor beta chains follows, all from one sample in a study of T-cell reconstitution after alpha-beta-depleted transplantation in children. From the PCR reads, TCRdb called clonotypes with MiXCR, one entry per CDR3 protein. The sample holds 750,000 to 950,000 distinct CDR3 sequences, roughly 15% seen once. Sequencing was performed on PBMCs, mostly from graft donor cells, taken 360 days after TCRalphabeta/CD19-depleted stem cell transplant. The receptors here all came from a male patient younger than 18 who had a stem cell transplant for acute lymphoblastic leukemia, so the T cells may come from the graft donor. Both conserved end residues are part of each CDR3. The order of the fields is V gene, clone size, D gene, J gene, CDR3 DNA, CDR3 protein. A D gene is named only where the DNA matches it firmly. The size field is filled for only some rows; it gives once, few, many or a size class.

TRBV7-9,-,TRBD1,TRBJ1-3,TGTGCCAGCATGACAGGGTCGCGGCACCCTGGAAACACCATATATTTT,CASMTGSRHPGNTIYF
TRBV12-3/TRBV12-4,-,TRBD1,TRBJ1-2,TGTGCCAGCAGTTTAGCTGCATTGCTCGCCAGAGGGGGCACAGCTAACTATGGCTACACCTTC,CASSLAALLARGGTANYGYTF
TRBV12-3/TRBV12-4,-,TRBD1,TRBJ1-5,TGTGCCAGCAGCCCAACCCAGGGGGACCAGCCCCAGCATTTT,CASSPTQGDQPQHF
TRBV12-5,few,TRBD1,TRBJ1-1,TGTGCTAGTGGCCCCAACAGGGGGCAGAACACTGAAGCTTTCTTT,CASGPNRGQNTEAFF
TRBV29-1,few,-,TRBJ2-7,TGCAGCGTTAGATTTCCCTCCTACGAGCAGTACTTC,CSVRFPSYEQYF
TRBV14,medium-sized,-,TRBJ2-5,TGTGCCAGCAGCCGGAACCGAGGTCAAGAGACCCAGTACTTC,CASSRNRGQETQYF
TRBV4-1,many,-,TRBJ2-2,TGCGCCAGCAGCTACTGGGGCGGGGAGCTGTTTTTT,CASSYWGGELFF
TRBV9,-,-,TRBJ2-7,TGTGCCAGCAGCGTATCACAGGGCACGTCGTATGTGAAGCAGTACTTC,CASSVSQGTSYVKQYF
TRBV20-1,-,-,TRBJ2-7,TGCAGTGCCCTACCCGGAATATCCGAATCGGGGGAGCAGTACTTC,CSALPGISESGEQYF
TRBV21-1,few,-,TRBJ2-5,TGTGCCAGCAGCAAACATCCGCAGGGCGCGGAGACCCAGTACTTC,CASSKHPQGAETQYF
TRBV2,-,TRBD2,TRBJ2-5,TGTGCCAGCTTCCGGGTCTGGCGGGAGGGCGGAAAGACCCAGTACTTC,CASFRVWREGGKTQYF
TRBV12-3/TRBV12-4,few,-,TRBJ2-1,TGTGCCAGCAGTTTTTGGGGCTCTGACGCAAACAATGAGCAGTTCTTC,CASSFWGSDANNEQFF
TRBV29-1,many,-,TRBJ1-2,TGCAGCGCTCGAGGGGGCTATGGCTACACCTTC,CSARGGYGYTF
TRBV6-1,-,TRBD2,TRBJ2-7,TGTGCCACCGAAAGGGCTAGCGGATCCTACGAGCAGTACTTC,CATERASGSYEQYF
TRBV7-9,-,-,TRBJ2-7,TGTGCCAGCAGGTCGGGACTTACCTACGAGCAGTACTTC,CASRSGLTYEQYF
TRBV28,-,-,TRBJ2-1,TGTGCCAGCAGTTTTGGACAGACTTTTGGGGATGAGCAGTTCTTC,CASSFGQTFGDEQFF
TRBV20-1,-,-,TRBJ2-7,TGCAGTTCAGAGAGCCTGGTCTCCTACGAGCAGTACTTC,CSSESLVSYEQYF
TRBV27,many,-,TRBJ1-5,TGTGCCAGCAGTTCCGGCGAAGGGGGGGAGGGGGATCAGCCCCAGCATTTT,CASSSGEGGEGDQPQHF
TRBV29-1,many,TRBD2,TRBJ2-3,TGCAGCGTTCACTGGGGACTAGCGATCTCCACAGATACGCAGTATTTT,CSVHWGLAISTDTQYF
TRBV18,-,-,TRBJ1-1,TGTGCCAGCTCACTATCAAGAGGGGGTCTCACTGAAGCTTTCTTT,CASSLSRGGLTEAFF
TRBV5-1,many,TRBD2,TRBJ2-1,TGCGCCAGCAGCGTTCTAGCGGGAGCCCTCAATGAGCAGTTCTTC,CASSVLAGALNEQFF
TRBV11-2,few,TRBD2,TRBJ2-2,TGTGCCAGCAGCTTTTTTTTGCCTAGCGGGAGGGGGAGCACCGGGGAGCTGTTTTTT,CASSFFLPSGRGSTGELFF
TRBV4-1,few,TRBD1,TRBJ2-6,TGCGCCAGCAGCCCAAGTCCCGGGACAGCTCTTAGCTCTGGGGCCAACGTCCTGACTTTC,CASSPSPGTALSSGANVLTF
TRBV7-6,many,TRBD1,TRBJ2-7,TGTGCCAGCAGCTTATCCGGGACAGGGATCTACGAGCAGTACTTC,CASSLSGTGIYEQYF
TRBV3-1,many,-,TRBJ2-7,TGTGCCAGCAGCCAAGGTGCAGGGATTTACTCCTACGAGCAGTACTTC,CASSQGAGIYSYEQYF
TRBV5-1,-,-,TRBJ2-1,TGCGCCAGCAGCTTGCGTAGTAGCGTCACTGAGCAGTTCTTC,CASSLRSSVTEQFF
TRBV3-1,-,-,TRBJ2-4,TGTGCCAGCAGCCAAGGTCACACCTTGGGCAAAAACATTCAGTACTTC,CASSQGHTLGKNIQYF
TRBV5-1,-,-,TRBJ1-1,TGCGCCAGCAGCCCTCGACCCGACACTGAAGCTTTCTTT,CASSPRPDTEAFF
TRBV5-6,few,-,TRBJ2-2,TGTGCCAGCAGCCCGTTTGACACGCTATCCGGGGAGCTGTTTTTT,CASSPFDTLSGELFF
TRBV9,few,-,TRBJ2-3,TGTGCCAGCAGCCAAAGCCCTAGCGGCAGGGGCGATACGCAGTATTTT,CASSQSPSGRGDTQYF
TRBV11-2,-,TRBD2,TRBJ2-5,TGTGCCAGCAGCTTAGGAGGACTAGCGGGAGGATTGCAAGAGACCCAGTACTTC,CASSLGGLAGGLQETQYF
TRBV5-1,many,-,TRBJ2-3,TGCGCCAGCAGCTTGGCAGGGAAGAACGGAGATACGCAGTATTTT,CASSLAGKNGDTQYF
TRBV12-3/TRBV12-4,many,TRBD1,TRBJ1-1,TGTGCCAGCAGTTCGAGGGACAGCAACACTGAAGCTTTCTTT,CASSSRDSNTEAFF
TRBV11-2,few,-,TRBJ2-1,TGTGCCAGCAGCCCTCTGAAGGGCTTAGGGAATGAGCAGTTCTTC,CASSPLKGLGNEQFF
TRBV3-1,-,TRBD2,TRBJ2-7,TGTGCCAGCAGCCAAGAAGGGGCTAGCGGGAGACACGAGCAGTACTTC,CASSQEGASGRHEQYF
TRBV20-1,few,-,TRBJ2-1,TGCAGTGCTCGTCCATCCCCGCCCAATGAGCAGTTCTTC,CSARPSPPNEQFF
TRBV18,-,-,TRBJ2-4,TGTGCCAGCTCACCCTTGGACAGCCTAGCCAAAAACATTCAGTACTTC,CASSPLDSLAKNIQYF